This T cell receptor (beta chain) was profiled in a study of OX40 agonist ivuxolimab in advanced cancers. The germline V gene encodes CDR1 SGHTA and CDR2 FQGNSA. This CDR3 has 16 amino acids. The ends were cut back, 1 base at V and 1 base at J, with 13 bases in the middle. Study-wide findings and caveats: At 0.1 to 3.0 mg/kg, CD4+ and CD8+ blood T cells expanded clonally by week 6.

Drawing of blood for sampling happened at baseline, at cycle 4 day 1, and at cycle 7 day 1. As for this clone: No antigen is known for it.

The table came from immunoSEQ multiplex PCR; TCRdb's copy has only in-frame clones and leaves some out. The sample contains 65,000 to 95,000 clones, almost 90% of which appear only once. This receptor was identified in an adult with an advanced solid tumor such as melanoma, head and neck, liver or kidney cancer. Specimen: CD4+ or CD8+ T cells sorted from blood, collected in a trial of the OX40 agonist ivuxolimab. The V call is TRBV7-2, the J call TRBJ1-1, with a possible D match to TRBD1 (6 bases). CDR3 nucleotide sequence: TGTGCCAGCAGCTTAGAGCCAGGGGTCTGGAACACTGAAGCTTTCTTT. Translating gives CASSLEPGVWNTEAFF.